This TCR beta chain was sequenced for a study of liver allograft versus peripheral blood T cells. The overall study: Comparative analysis was performed on T cell receptor repertoires from transplanted livers and from recipients' peripheral blood.

In this sample, this clonotype is medium-sized. Its antigen is as yet unknown. TCRdb analysed the reads with MiXCR anew, one entry per CDR3 protein. Of around 5,200 distinct CDR3 sequences listed, under 20% are singletons. Per the germline V gene, CDR1 is KGHDR and CDR2 is SFDVKD. Between the trimmed V and J ends, which lost 1 base and 5 bases, there was a span of 3 bases. The CDR3 loop spans 12 amino acids. Notes on the study in general: There were reportedly differences between T cell receptor repertoires inside liver allografts and those in peripheral blood.

This clonotype originated in a human patient who had a liver transplant. Some of the T cells may derive from the graft donor. The chain has TRBV24-1 and TRBJ2-3; D uncertain. CDR3: CATSDLEDTQYF. In DNA, the CDR3 is TGTGCCACCAGTGATTTAGAAGATACGCAGTATTTT.